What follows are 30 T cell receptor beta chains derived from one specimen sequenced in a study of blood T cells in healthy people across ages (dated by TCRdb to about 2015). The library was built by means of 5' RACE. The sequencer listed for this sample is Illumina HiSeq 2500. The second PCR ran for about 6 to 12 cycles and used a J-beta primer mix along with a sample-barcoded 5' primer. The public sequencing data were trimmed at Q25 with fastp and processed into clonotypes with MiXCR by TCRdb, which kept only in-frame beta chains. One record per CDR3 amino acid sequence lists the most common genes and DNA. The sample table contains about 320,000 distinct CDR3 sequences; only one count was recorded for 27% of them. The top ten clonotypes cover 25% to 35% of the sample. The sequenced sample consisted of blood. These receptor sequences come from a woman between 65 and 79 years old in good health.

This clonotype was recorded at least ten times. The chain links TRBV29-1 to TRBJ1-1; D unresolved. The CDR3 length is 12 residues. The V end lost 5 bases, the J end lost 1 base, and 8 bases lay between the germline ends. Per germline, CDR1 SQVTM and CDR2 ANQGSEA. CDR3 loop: CSVSPENTEAFF. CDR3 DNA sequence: TGCAGCGTTTCCCCAGAGAACACTGAAGCTTTCTTT. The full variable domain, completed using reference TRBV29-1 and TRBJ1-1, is SAVISQKPSRDICQRGTSLTIQCQVDSQVTMMFWYRQQPGQSLTLIATANQGSEATYESGFVIDKFPISRPNLTFSTLTVSNMSPEDSSIYLCSVSPENTEAFFGQGTRLTVV.

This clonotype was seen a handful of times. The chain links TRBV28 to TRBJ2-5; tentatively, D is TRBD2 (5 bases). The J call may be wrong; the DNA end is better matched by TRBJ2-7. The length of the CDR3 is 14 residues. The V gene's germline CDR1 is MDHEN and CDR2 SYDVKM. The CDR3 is CASSLIGDWNEQYF. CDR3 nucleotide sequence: TGTGCCAGCAGTTTGATCGGGGATTGGAACGAGCAGTACTTC.

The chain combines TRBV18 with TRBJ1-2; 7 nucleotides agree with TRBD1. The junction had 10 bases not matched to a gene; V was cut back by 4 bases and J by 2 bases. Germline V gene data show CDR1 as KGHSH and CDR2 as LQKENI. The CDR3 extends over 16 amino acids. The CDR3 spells CASSQPGQSINYGYTF. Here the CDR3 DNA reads TGTGCCAGCTCACAACCGGGACAGTCAATAAACTATGGCTACACCTTC.

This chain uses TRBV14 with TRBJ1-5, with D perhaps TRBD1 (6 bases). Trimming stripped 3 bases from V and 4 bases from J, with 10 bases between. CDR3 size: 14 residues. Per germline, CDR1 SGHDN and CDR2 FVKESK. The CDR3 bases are TGTGCCAGCAGCCAGGACAGAGAGAATCAGCCCCAGCATTTT. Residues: CASSQDRENQPQHF.

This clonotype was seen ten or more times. For the CDR3, the DNA is TGTGCCAGCAGTGACCGGGACCCGGGACGGGAAAAACTGTTTTTT. It specifies CASSDRDPGREKLFF. V gene TRBV28 combines with J gene TRBJ1-4; maybe TRBD1 (5 bases). V was pared by 5 bases and J by 8 bases, with 18 bases between. From germline, CDR1 is MDHEN and CDR2 SYDVKM. The CDR3 totals 15 residues.

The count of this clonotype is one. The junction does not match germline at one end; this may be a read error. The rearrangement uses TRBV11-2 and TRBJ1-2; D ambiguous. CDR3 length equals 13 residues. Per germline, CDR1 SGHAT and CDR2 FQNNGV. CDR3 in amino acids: CASSLDMAYGYTF. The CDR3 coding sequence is TGTGCCAGCAGCCTAGACATGGCCTATGGCTACACCTTC.

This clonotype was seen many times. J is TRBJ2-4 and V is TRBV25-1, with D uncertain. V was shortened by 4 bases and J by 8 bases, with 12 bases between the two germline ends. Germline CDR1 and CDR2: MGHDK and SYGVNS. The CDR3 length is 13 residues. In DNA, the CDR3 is TGTGCCAGCAGTGCCGCCCCCACGCACATTCAGTACTTC. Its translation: CASSAAPTHIQYF.

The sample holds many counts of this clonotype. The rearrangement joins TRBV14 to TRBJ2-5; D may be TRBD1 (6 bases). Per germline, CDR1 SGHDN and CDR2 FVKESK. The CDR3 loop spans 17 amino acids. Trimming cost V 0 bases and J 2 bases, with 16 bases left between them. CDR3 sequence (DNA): TGTGCCAGCAGCCAAGATCGTGGGGGCGGAGGACAAGAGACCCAGTACTTC. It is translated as CASSQDRGGGGQETQYF.

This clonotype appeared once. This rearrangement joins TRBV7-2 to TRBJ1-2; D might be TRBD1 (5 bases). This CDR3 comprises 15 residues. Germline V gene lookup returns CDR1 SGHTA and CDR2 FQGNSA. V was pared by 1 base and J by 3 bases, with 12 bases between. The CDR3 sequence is CASSLEGREYYGYTF. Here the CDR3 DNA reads TGTGCCAGCAGCTTAGAAGGCAGGGAATACTATGGCTACACCTTC.

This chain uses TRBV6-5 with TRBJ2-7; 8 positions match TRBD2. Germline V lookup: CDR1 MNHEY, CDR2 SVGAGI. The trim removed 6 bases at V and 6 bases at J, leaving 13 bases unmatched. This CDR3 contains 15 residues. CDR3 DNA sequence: TGTGCCAGCAGGTCCGAGCGGGCGGGAGGAGGCGAGCAGTACTTC. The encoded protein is CASRSERAGGGEQYF.

CDR3 in DNA: TGTGCCAGCAGTTACAACCTCGGCAGATGCACAGATACGCAGTATTTT. Protein product: CASSYNLGRCTDTQYF. The chain employs TRBV6-5 and TRBJ2-3, with D hard to call. Germline V gene sequence: CDR1 MNHEY, CDR2 SVGAGI. The CDR3 spans 16 residues. V was cut by 2 bases and J by 1 base, with 13 bases left in between.

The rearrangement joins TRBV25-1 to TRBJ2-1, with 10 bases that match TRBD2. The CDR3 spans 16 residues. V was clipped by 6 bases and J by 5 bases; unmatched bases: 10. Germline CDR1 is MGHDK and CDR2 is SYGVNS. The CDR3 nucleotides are TGTGCCAGCAGCCTCCGAGGTAGCGGGAGGAACAATGAGCAGTTCTTC. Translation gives CASSLRGSGRNNEQFF.

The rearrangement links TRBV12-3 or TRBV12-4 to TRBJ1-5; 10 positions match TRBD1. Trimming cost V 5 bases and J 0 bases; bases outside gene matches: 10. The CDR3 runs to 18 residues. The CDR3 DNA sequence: TGTGCCAGCAGTGCCCCCGGGACAGGGGCGAATAGCAATCAGCCCCAGCATTTT. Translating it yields CASSAPGTGANSNQPQHF.

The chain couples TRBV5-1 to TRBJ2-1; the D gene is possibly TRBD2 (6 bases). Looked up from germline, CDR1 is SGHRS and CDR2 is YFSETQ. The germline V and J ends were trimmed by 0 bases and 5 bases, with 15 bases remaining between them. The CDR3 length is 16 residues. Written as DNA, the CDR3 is TGCGCCAGCAGCTTGGATGCACTAGCAGGAAACAATGAGCAGTTCTTC. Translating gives CASSLDALAGNNEQFF.

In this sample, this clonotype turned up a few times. CDR3 protein: CASSATSGRLFEQYF. For the CDR3, the DNA is TGTGCCAGCAGTGCAACTAGCGGGAGGTTGTTTGAGCAGTACTTC. The rearrangement links TRBV28 to TRBJ2-7; 12 bases align to TRBD2. V dropped 5 bases and J dropped 7; count of bases not matched to a gene: 9. CDR1 and CDR2 from the germline V gene are MDHEN and SYDVKM. The CDR3 runs 15 residues.

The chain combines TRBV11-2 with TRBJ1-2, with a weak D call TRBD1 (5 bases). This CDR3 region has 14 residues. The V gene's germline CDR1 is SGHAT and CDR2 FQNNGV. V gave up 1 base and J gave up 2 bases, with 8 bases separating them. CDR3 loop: CASSLAWGNYGYTF. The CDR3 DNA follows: TGTGCCAGCAGCTTAGCCTGGGGGAACTATGGCTACACCTTC.

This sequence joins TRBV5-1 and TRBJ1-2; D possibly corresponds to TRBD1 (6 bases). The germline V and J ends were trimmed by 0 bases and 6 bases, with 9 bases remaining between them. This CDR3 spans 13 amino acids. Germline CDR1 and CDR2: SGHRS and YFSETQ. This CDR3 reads CASSLEGTNGYTF. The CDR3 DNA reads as TGCGCCAGCAGCTTGGAGGGGACAAATGGCTACACCTTC.

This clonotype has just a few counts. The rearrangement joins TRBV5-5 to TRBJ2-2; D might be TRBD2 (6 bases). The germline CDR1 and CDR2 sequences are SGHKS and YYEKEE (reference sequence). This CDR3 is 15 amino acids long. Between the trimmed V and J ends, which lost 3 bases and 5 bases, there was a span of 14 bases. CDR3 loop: CASSSGRELTGELFF. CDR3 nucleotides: TGTGCCAGCAGCTCGGGCCGGGAGCTGACCGGGGAGCTGTTTTTT.

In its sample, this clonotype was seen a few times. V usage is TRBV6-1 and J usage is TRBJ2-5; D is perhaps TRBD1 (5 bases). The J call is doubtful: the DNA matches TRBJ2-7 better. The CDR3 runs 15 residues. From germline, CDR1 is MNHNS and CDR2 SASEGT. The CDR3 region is CASSEALGALYEQYF. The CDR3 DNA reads TGTGCCAGCAGTGAAGCGCTTGGGGCACTCTACGAGCAGTACTTC.

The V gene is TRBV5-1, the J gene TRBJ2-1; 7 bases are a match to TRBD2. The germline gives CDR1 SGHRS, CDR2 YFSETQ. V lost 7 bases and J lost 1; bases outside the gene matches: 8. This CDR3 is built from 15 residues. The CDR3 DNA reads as TGCGCCAGCCGTCGCGGCGGGAGTTCCTACAATGAGCAGTTCTTC. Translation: CASRRGGSSYNEQFF.

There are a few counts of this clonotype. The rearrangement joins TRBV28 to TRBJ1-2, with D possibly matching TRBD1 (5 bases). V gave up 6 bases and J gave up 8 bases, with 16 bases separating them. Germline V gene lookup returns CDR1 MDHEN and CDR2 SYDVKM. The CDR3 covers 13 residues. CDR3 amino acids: CASSPQGTRGYTF. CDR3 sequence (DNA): TGTGCCAGCAGCCCCCAGGGAACGCGGGGCTACACCTTC.

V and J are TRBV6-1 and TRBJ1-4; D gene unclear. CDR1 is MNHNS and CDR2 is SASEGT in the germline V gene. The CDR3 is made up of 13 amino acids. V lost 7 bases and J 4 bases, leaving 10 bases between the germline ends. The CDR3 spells CASNIAHNEKLFF. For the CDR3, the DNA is TGTGCCAGCAACATAGCGCATAATGAAAAACTGTTTTTT.

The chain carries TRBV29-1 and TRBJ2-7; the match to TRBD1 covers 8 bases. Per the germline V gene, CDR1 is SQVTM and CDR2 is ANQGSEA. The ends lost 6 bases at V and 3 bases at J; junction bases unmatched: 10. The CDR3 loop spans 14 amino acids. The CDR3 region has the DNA TGCAGCGTGGCCTTGGGACAGGAGGGCTACGAGCAGTACTTC. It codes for CSVALGQEGYEQYF.

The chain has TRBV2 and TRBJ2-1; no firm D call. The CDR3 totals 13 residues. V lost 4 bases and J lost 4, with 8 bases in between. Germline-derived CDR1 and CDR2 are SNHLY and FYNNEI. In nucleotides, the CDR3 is TGTGCCAGCAGTGTACTGGTTTACAATGAGCAGTTCTTC. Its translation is CASSVLVYNEQFF. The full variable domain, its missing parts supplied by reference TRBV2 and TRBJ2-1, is EPEVTQTPSHQVTQMGQEVILRCVPISNHLYFYWYRQILGQKVEFLVSFYNNEISEKSEIFDDQFSVERPDGSNFTLKIRSTKLEDSAMYFCASSVLVYNEQFFGPGTRLTVL.

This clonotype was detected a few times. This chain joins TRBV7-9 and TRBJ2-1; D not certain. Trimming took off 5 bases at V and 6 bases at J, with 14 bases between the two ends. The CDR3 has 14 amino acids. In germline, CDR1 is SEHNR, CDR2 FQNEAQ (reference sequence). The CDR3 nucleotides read TGTGCCAGCAGCGTCCTGACGGATATCAATGAGCAGTTCTTC. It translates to CASSVLTDINEQFF.

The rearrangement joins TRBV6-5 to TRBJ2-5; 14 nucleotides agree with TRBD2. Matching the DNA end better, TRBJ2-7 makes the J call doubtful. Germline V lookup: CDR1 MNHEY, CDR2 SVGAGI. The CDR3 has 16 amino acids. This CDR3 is CASSYSGTSGSYEQYF. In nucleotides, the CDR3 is TGTGCCAGCAGTTACTCAGGGACTAGCGGGAGTTACGAGCAGTACTTC.

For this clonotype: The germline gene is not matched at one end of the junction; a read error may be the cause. Here the CDR3 reads CASSKTGSRLNGYAF. Written as DNA, the CDR3 is TGTGCCAGCAGTAAAACAGGATCCCGATTAAATGGCTACGCCTTC. V and J are TRBV28 and TRBJ1-2; perhaps TRBD1 as D (5 bases). This CDR3 has 15 residues. Looked up from germline, CDR1 is MDHEN and CDR2 is SYDVKM.

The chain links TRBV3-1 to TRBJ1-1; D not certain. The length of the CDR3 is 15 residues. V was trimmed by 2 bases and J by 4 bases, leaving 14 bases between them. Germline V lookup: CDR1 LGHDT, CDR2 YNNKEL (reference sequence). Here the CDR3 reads CASSQLGQMGTEAFF. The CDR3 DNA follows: TGTGCCAGCAGCCAACTTGGCCAAATGGGCACTGAAGCTTTCTTT.

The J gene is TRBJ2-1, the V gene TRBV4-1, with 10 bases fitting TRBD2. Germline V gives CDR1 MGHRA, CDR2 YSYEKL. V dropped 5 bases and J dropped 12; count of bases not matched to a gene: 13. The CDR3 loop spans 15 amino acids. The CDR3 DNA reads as TGCGCCAGCAGCTACCCTAGCGGGAGCGGCCGCGGGCAGTTCTTC. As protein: CASSYPSGSGRGQFF.

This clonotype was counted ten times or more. The chain's CDR3 is CASRVPGAETQYF. The CDR3, as DNA: TGTGCCAGCAGAGTCCCGGGCGCTGAGACCCAGTACTTC. The chain combines TRBV5-8 with TRBJ2-5, with unresolved D. V lost 5 bases to trimming and J lost 5 bases, with 13 bases between them. The CDR3 contains 13 residues. CDR1 SGHTS and CDR2 YDEGEE come from the germline V gene. The full variable domain, its missing parts supplied by reference TRBV5-8 and TRBJ2-5, is EAGVTQSPTHLIKTRGQQATLRCSPISGHTSVYWYQQALGLGLQFLLWYDEGEERNRGNFPPRFSGRQFPNYSSELNVNALELEDSALYLCASRVPGAETQYFGPGTRLLVL.